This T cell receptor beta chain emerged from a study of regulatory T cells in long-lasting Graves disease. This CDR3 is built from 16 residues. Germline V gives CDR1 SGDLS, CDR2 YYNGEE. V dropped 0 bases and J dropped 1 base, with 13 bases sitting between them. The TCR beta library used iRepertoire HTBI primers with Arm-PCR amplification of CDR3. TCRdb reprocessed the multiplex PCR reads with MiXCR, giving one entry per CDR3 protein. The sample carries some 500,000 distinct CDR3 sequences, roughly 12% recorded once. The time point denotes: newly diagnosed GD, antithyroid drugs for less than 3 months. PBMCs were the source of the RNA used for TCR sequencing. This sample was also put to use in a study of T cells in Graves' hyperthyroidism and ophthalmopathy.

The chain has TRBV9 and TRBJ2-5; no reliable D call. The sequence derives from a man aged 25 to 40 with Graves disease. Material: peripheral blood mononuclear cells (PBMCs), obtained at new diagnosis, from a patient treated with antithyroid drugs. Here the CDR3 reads CASSVAPPPAQETQYF. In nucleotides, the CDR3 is TGTGCCAGCAGCGTAGCTCCCCCGCCCGCCCAAGAGACCCAGTACTTC.